The 6 T cell receptor beta chains below were found in one sample sequenced in a study of radiotherapy plus CTLA-4 blockade in lung cancer. TCRdb keeps only in-frame clones here, not all; method: immunoSEQ multiplex PCR. Among about 95,000 clones, approximately 83% were seen once, and the ten largest hold around 0.9%. Sequences were derived from peripheral blood, sampled from a patient treated with radiotherapy plus ipilimumab. These receptors all come from a human donor with non-small cell lung cancer who had stable disease on radiotherapy plus ipilimumab.

Worth noting for this clone: This sample includes further DNA sequences coding for the same CDR3. The J gene is TRBJ2-3, the V gene TRBV10-1; D gene ambiguous. The germline gives CDR1 WNHNN, CDR2 SYGVQD (reference sequence). The CDR3 spans 13 residues. With 2 bases removed from V and 3 bases from J, the gap between germline ends came to 6 bases. The CDR3 bases are TGCGCCAGCAGTGAGGGTCTGACAGATACGCAGTATTTT. This translates into CASSEGLTDTQYF.

V usage is TRBV6-5 and J usage is TRBJ1-5, with D possibly being TRBD1 (5 bases). The CDR3 length is 15 residues. Trimming shortened V by 8 bases and J by 8 bases, and 22 bases separated the two germline ends. The V gene's germline CDR1 is MNHEY and CDR2 SVGAGI. This CDR3 reads CASGIKGSGGKPQHF. The CDR3 DNA sequence: TGTGCCAGCGGAATTAAGGGATCGGGGGGTAAGCCCCAGCATTTT.

The V and J genes are TRBV5-1 and TRBJ2-7, with 8 bases fitting TRBD2. V lost 2 bases to trimming and J lost 1 base; unmatched junction nucleotides: 2. Germline values: CDR1 SGHRS, CDR2 YFSETQ. The CDR3 sequence is 14 residues long. CDR3 sequence (DNA): TGCGCCAGCAGCTTCCAGCGGGGGTCCTACGAGCAGTACTTC. Its protein product is CASSFQRGSYEQYF.

The V and J genes are TRBV27 and TRBJ1-4; tentatively, D is TRBD1 (6 bases). This CDR3 is 16 amino acids long. The germline CDR1 and CDR2 sequences are MNHEY and SMNVEV (reference sequence). V was trimmed by 6 bases and J by 8 bases, leaving 22 bases between them. DNA of the CDR3: TGTGCCAGCAGCCCACTTCGGACAGCCGACCCCGAAAAACTGTTTTTT. It encodes CASSPLRTADPEKLFF.

The rearrangement uses TRBV28 and TRBJ2-7, with 9 bases aligning to TRBD1. The germline V gene has CDR1 MDHEN and CDR2 SYDVKM. J gave up 3 bases and V 6 bases, and 6 bases lay outside the gene matches. The length of the CDR3 is 14 residues. The CDR3 region has the DNA TGTGCCAGCAGGACAGGGGGGAACTACTACGAGCAGTACTTC. It specifies CASRTGGNYYEQYF.

The chain employs TRBV10-3 and TRBJ2-1; D not certain. The CDR3 has 15 residues. Germline CDR1 is ENHRY and CDR2 is SYGVKD. The V end lost 3 bases, the J end lost 0 bases, and 9 bases lay between the germline ends. The CDR3 DNA reads as TGTGCCATCAGTGACGACTTGAGCTCCTACAATGAGCAGTTCTTC. Translated, it gives CAISDDLSSYNEQFF.